A selection of T cell receptor beta chains follows, all from one sample in a study of cytomegalovirus exposure and HLA in healthy donors. Profiling relied on immunoSEQ multiplex PCR, and the TCRdb table lists in-frame clones only, not all of them. This sample has approximately 130,000 clones; 60% to 85% occur once, and the top ten carry roughly 3.1%. Specimen: PBMCs. The origin of the receptors is a man aged 25-45 years in good health and CMV-seronegative. The CDR3 runs from the conserved cysteine through the conserved F or W. The D gene is left open where the match is weak. Clone size is shown for a subset of rows, as once, few, many or a class of expanded clone.

>TRBJ2-3|TRBV10-1|TRBD1|-
TGCGCCAGCAGTGAAAGGGGGCACACAGATACGCAGTATTTT
CASSERGHTDTQYF
>TRBJ2-2|TRBV18|-|-
TGTGCCAGCTCACCACCCCCCGGGGGGCGAACCGGGGAGCTGTTTTTT
CASSPPPGGRTGELFF
>TRBJ1-2|TRBV5-1|TRBD1|-
TGCGCCAGCAGCTTGACGGGTCAGGGGGCGAGGAACTATGGCTACACCTTC
CASSLTGQGARNYGYTF
>TRBJ2-3|TRBV5-1|-|few
TGCGCCAGCAGCCCCTCCCAGCAGGGTCTTACAGATACGCAGTATTTT
CASSPSQQGLTDTQYF
>TRBJ1-2|TRBV5-6|TRBD1|-
TGTGCCAGCAGCTTGGGGATGACAGGGAGTAAACATGGCTACACCTTC
CASSLGMTGSKHGYTF
>TRBJ1-1|TRBV28|-|-
TGTGCCAGCAGTTTCGGGATAGGAGGCGAAGCTTTCTTT
CASSFGIGGEAFF
>TRBJ1-4|TRBV5-1|TRBD1|-
TGCGCCAGCAGCTTGGGACAGGGCCTGGGTGAAAAACTGTTTTTT
CASSLGQGLGEKLFF
>TRBJ1-1|TRBV27|TRBD1|-
TGTGCCAGCACCCCCTCAGGGGGGCACACTGAAGCTTTCTTT
CASTPSGGHTEAFF
>TRBJ1-1|TRBV30|TRBD1|-
TGTGCCTGGAGAAACACGCCGGGACAGGGGGCCGGAGCTTTCTTT
CAWRNTPGQGAGAFF
>TRBJ2-3|TRBV6-6|TRBD1|-
TGTGCCAGCCAGCCAGGGGGTTCGAGGGGTACGCAGTATTTT
CASQPGGSRGTQYF
>TRBJ1-5|TRBV2|-|-
TGTGCCAGCCGTAGCAATCAGCCCCAGCATTTT
CASRSNQPQHF
>TRBJ1-2|TRBV10-3|-|-
TGTGCCATCAGTGACTATGGCAGGGTCTTAGCTAACTATGGCTACACCTTC
CAISDYGRVLANYGYTF
>TRBJ2-3|TRBV4-1|-|-
TGCGCCAGCAGCCAAAAGTCCGGAGTTGGCACAGATACGCAGTATTTT
CASSQKSGVGTDTQYF
>TRBJ1-5|TRBV27|-|-
TGTGCGGGGACACCCACCAATCAGCCCCAGCATTTT
CAGTPTNQPQHF
>TRBJ1-3|TRBV5-6|TRBD1|-
TGTGCCAGCAGCTGGACAGGAATATCCTCTGGAAACACCATATATTTT
CASSWTGISSGNTIYF
>TRBJ2-1|TRBV20-1|-|-
TGCAGTGCCGGAGGGCACAATGAGCAGTTCTTC
CSAGGHNEQFF
>TRBJ1-6|TRBV5-4|-|-
TGTGCCAGCAGCTCGGACAGTAATTCACCCCTCCACTTT
CASSSDSNSPLHF
>TRBJ1-3|TRBV4-1|-|-
TGCGCCAGCAGCCAGGGGCTGGGAAACACCATATATTTT
CASSQGLGNTIYF
>TRBJ1-5|TRBV15|TRBD1|once
TGTGCCACCAGCAGAGTATGGGACAGGGGGACCAATCAGCCCCAGCATTTT
CATSRVWDRGTNQPQHF
>TRBJ2-1|TRBV9|TRBD2|-
TGTGCCAGCACTAGCGGGAGTGGCTCCTACAATGAGCAGTTCTTC
CASTSGSGSYNEQFF
>TRBJ2-5|TRBV14|TRBD2|-
TGTGCCAGCAGCCGGATGGGACTAGCGATGAAGACCCAGTACTTC
CASSRMGLAMKTQYF
>TRBJ1-4|TRBV19|TRBD1|-
TGTGCCAGTAGAGCGACAGGGACTAATGAAAAACTGTTTTTT
CASRATGTNEKLFF
>TRBJ2-7|TRBV30|TRBD1|-
TGTGCCTGGAGTTTTCCCAGGGGGCGATCGGACGAGCAGTACTTC
CAWSFPRGRSDEQYF
>TRBJ2-7|TRBV10-3|-|-
TGTGCCATCAGTGCCAACTACGAGCAGTACTTC
CAISANYEQYF
>TRBJ2-7|TRBV10-3|TRBD2|once
TGTGCCATCAGTGTCGCCCAGCTAGCGGGGGGCGTCTACGAGCAGTACTTC
CAISVAQLAGGVYEQYF
>TRBJ2-7|TRBV30|TRBD1|-
TGTGCCTGGAGTAGGGGGCTAAGCTACGAGCAGTACTTC
CAWSRGLSYEQYF
>TRBJ1-1|TRBV12-5|-|-
TGTGCTAGTGGTTTCGTGGCCCGACAGCAGAACACTGAAGCTTTCTTT
CASGFVARQQNTEAFF
>TRBJ2-7|TRBV9|TRBD1|-
TGTGCCAGCAGCGTGGGACCGGGACAGGGTCTATCCGAGCAGTACTTC
CASSVGPGQGLSEQYF
>TRBJ1-2|TRBV2|TRBD1|once
TGTGCCAGCAGACCCGGGACAGGGGTCCACTATGGCTACACCTTC
CASRPGTGVHYGYTF
>TRBJ1-2|TRBV28|-|-
TGTGCCAGCAGTTTAGTTGGACTCTATGGCTACACCTTC
CASSLVGLYGYTF
>TRBJ2-5|TRBV6-1|-|-
TGTGCCAGCAGTGAACGAGGTGGTGCCGGAGAGACCCAGTACTTC
CASSERGGAGETQYF
>TRBJ2-1|TRBV30|TRBD2|-
TGTGCCTGGAACCGAGCTAGCGGTTCCTACAATGAGCAGTTCTTC
CAWNRASGSYNEQFF
>TRBJ1-1|TRBV9|-|-
TGTGCCAGCAGTTCAGGGTTGAACACTGAAGCTTTCTTT
CASSSGLNTEAFF
>TRBJ2-1|TRBV5-5|-|-
TGTGCCAGCAGCGTTGAAGGGGGAAATGAGCAGTTCTTC
CASSVEGGNEQFF
>TRBJ1-1|TRBV19|-|-
TGTGCCAGTAGTAAAGAGACAGCGAACACTGAAGCTTTCTTT
CASSKETANTEAFF
>TRBJ2-3|TRBV5-6|-|few
TGTGCCAGCAGCTTGGACAGATACACAGATACGCAGTATTTT
CASSLDRYTDTQYF
>TRBJ2-3|TRBV29-1|TRBD1|-
TGCAGCGGGGGACAGGGAGGCACAGATACGCAGTATTTT
CSGGQGGTDTQYF
>TRBJ2-5|TRBV12-5|TRBD2|-
TGTGCTAGTGCCGCCCCCCCCAGCGGGATTTACTTC
CASAAPPSGIYF
>TRBJ1-4|TRBV2|-|-
TGTGCCAGCAGGCCCCAGGGTTTTACTAATGAAAAACTGTTTTTT
CASRPQGFTNEKLFF